The clone carrying this T cell receptor (beta chain) was seen at least ten times. The antigen remains undetermined. Every patient had bone marrow sampled while the disease was active. This library used roughly 370 ng RNA and molecular barcoded adaptors spanning alpha/delta and beta/gamma chains. TCRdb re-analysed the reads in MiXCR, keeping a single row per CDR3 protein. The sample has 39,000 or so distinct CDR3 sequences, about an eighth seen once; the top ten hold about 32%. The data originate from a study of read filtering for tumor transcriptome and immune sequencing. Looking at the study overall: 8 patients were R-ISS I, some 16 were R-ISS II, over 5 were R-ISS III. General study findings and limits: This fraction held mixed bone marrow immune cells after CD138-negative sorting. IR-seq and RNA-seq agreed better without single-read clonotypes.

J was trimmed by 5 bases and V by 6 bases; bases with no gene match: 11. The CDR3 extends over 15 amino acids. The source is a donor at least 40 years old with multiple myeloma. The material sequenced was a population of CD138-negative cells sorted from bone marrow. V gene TRBV12-3 or TRBV12-4 combines with J gene TRBJ1-1; TRBD1 matches at 8 bases. The CDR3: CASRTGGAVITEAFF. DNA of the CDR3: TGTGCCAGCAGAACAGGGGGAGCGGTAATAACTGAAGCTTTCTTT.